This entry concerns a single T cell receptor (beta chain). Its antigen is not yet known. No per-base quality is available; no much larger clone lies one base away. V is trimmed back by 3 bases and J by 2 bases, and the junction contains 6 bases that no gene match accounts for. From the cysteine through the phenylalanine, the CDR3 covers 16 amino acids. The retained sequence is limited to the CDR3, 48 bases, with the frame set at the first base. Reading the germline V gene gives CDR1 WSHSY and CDR2 SAAADI. The record originates from a study of cytomegalovirus exposure and HLA in healthy donors (dated by TCRdb to about 2017). Study-level background: An earlier analysis of around 600 of the donors reported approximately 300 Gb of sequence data and about 100 million unique TCR beta sequences from about 200 million T cells. The study was designed to test whether signatures of past pathogen exposure could be identified by cataloging public T cell receptors. The number of typed donors differed by locus: 629-630 for A, B, C, DRB1 and DQB1; some 500 for DQA1; around 610 for DPA1; and some 430 for DPB1. Rather than using new phenotypic data, the later analysis identified candidate immune exposures from TCR beta sequences and from how often those sequences occurred across donors. HLA typing included class I and class II loci at four-digit resolution. An earlier analysis of 500 to 750 of the donors applied high-throughput TCR beta sequencing to assess whether each TCR beta V gene segment acted as functional or pseudogenic. In a later analysis, previously published TCR beta repertoires from fewer than 750 donors were re-analyzed and high-resolution HLA genotyping was added so that TCR occurrence patterns could be studied. Genome-wide SNP genotypes for about 65% of the roughly 670 donors were used in a later genetic analysis, which treated that subset as a discovery cohort. All discovery cohort repertoires had been generated using a single sequencing platform. Four to six DR-DQ haplotypes were handled as single units for association and clustering, since linkage in the cohort was strong. Of the roughly 390 genotyped donors, approximately 81% were placed in the genetic ancestry cluster associated with self-reported Caucasian donors. Along with the roughly 610-subject first cohort, a separate validation cohort of around 120 different subjects was used. The study profiled the T cell repertoires of under 850 subjects by immunosequencing and related them to cytomegalovirus serostatus. Donor age, sex, ethnicity and CMV serostatus were compiled together with the repertoire data. Among about 360 genotyped donors of the cohort, an average of around 240,000 unique TCR beta nucleotide sequences were sequenced per donor, around 20% of them non-productive. High-throughput TCR immunosequencing, statistical association of individual TCRs with disease status, and machine learning were combined to predict cytomegalovirus infection status. An early release that covered roughly 600 HLA-typed donors contained approximately 300 gigabases of sequencing data and 65 million to 100 million unique TCR sequences. The study at large found these results: Because counts were too low, seventeen rarely observed V segments, including chromosome 9 orphons, were left out of the earlier analysis of over 550 of the donors. An earlier analysis of around 500 of the donors showed that most TCR beta V segments appeared in productive rearrangements either about 90% or about 30% of the time, which broadly matched IMGT annotations. According to a later analysis, parvovirus B19, influenza, CMV and Epstein-Barr virus appeared linked to several top co-occurrence clusters. In both the original and validation cohorts, the classifier was reported to diagnose cytomegalovirus status with high specificity and sensitivity. A cluster of highly shared sequence variants was judged likely to represent a technical artifact of the sequencing pipeline. A later genetic analysis associated a missense DCLRE1C variant with V-gene and J-gene trimming of TCR beta chains, and an independent cohort replicated the association. When HLA alleles, especially DR and DQ, strongly co-occurred, attributing TCR associations to individual alleles was difficult. Because HLA typing was missing for some donors at each locus, association tests included only the typed subset. Most CMV-associated TCR beta chains appeared to be HLA-restricted in a later analysis, and the HLA associations seemed to be driven largely by CMV exposure. Some IMGT-functional V segments, including TRBV6-2 and TRBV6-3, could not be told apart with the 87-base-pair reads, so those segments were excluded. Most TCR sequences were seen in very few donors, while some public TCRs were found in many individuals. A later genetic analysis reported fewer N-insertions in productive TCRs among donors in an Asian-associated ancestry cluster than the roughly 700-donor mean. For the cohort, immune exposure information was limited to CMV serostatus. A later analysis associated 17,000 or so TCR beta sequences with specific HLA alleles at a false discovery rate of 0.05. Three of the identified cytomegalovirus-associated TCR beta chains were confirmed in vitro to be specific for cytomegalovirus antigens. Correlated functional status among segregating V segments might be attributable to linkage disequilibrium, but an unknown experimental factor could not be ruled out. In a later analysis, the rate of TCR association differed among HLA loci, with DRB1 alleles having the most associated TCRs and HLA-C alleles having the fewest. Only TCR beta chains were sequenced in this cohort, and the absence of alpha or paired-chain data limited detectable features. A later analysis found that HLA-associated TCR beta chains were more clonally expanded and had lower generation probabilities than equally common non-associated chains. The authors suggested that the approach could potentially be generalized to other disease states and immunological phenotypes. In the study, around 160 TCR beta chains were listed as associated with cytomegalovirus. A further reported finding was that TCR beta sequences accurately predicted the HLA-A and HLA-B alleles for most subjects in the first cohort. The presence/absence analyses assumed that sequencing depth was roughly uniform across donors, and that assumption may not be true.

The cohort was made up of 500 to 850 healthy bone marrow donors. Cohort members were all nominally healthy when sampled, although unrecorded immune exposures were likely present. The donor was CMV seronegative and belonged to the group of 350 to 400 seronegative cohort members. A peripheral blood sample was provided by each donor, and peripheral blood mononuclear cells were used for TCR beta sequencing. Genomic DNA was extracted from the blood cell samples with the Qiagen DNeasy Blood Extraction Kit. Preparation of the library involved the immunoSEQ multiplex PCR assay. For the multiplex PCR, a mixture combining 60 forward primers for TCR Vbeta segments and 13 reverse primers for TCR Jbeta segments was used. The CDR3 region of rearranged TCR beta genes was amplified from genomic DNA by a multiplex PCR assay. On the Illumina HiSeq System, the amplified TCR beta libraries were sequenced as 87-base-pair reads. From the authors' description of their analysis: A later analysis counted about 82 million unique TCR beta chains across the 600 to 850 repertoires, and 9.5 million to 11 million of these chains were shared by at least two donors. A nearest-neighbor algorithm error-corrected the raw reads and collapsed the reads into unique sequences, merging closely related sequences to remove PCR and sequencing errors. Alignment of CDR3 sequences to IMGT reference sequences was used to assign V, D and J gene segments. Each retained sequence needed at least a six-nucleotide match to both a V gene segment and a J gene segment. Rearrangements were classified as productive when the CDR3 lacked stop codons and remained in frame with V and J, and all other rearrangements were classified as non-productive. CDR3 was defined by IMGT convention, running from the second conserved V-encoded cysteine to the conserved J-encoded phenylalanine. Sequences without an unambiguous match to a single V gene segment were excluded from the earlier analysis of approximately 560 of the donors. In an earlier analysis of 450 to 700 of the donors, V segments were called functional above 56.7% productive rearrangements and were called segregating when the between-donor standard deviation exceeded 5%. To diagnose cytomegalovirus status from the catalog of TCR beta chain sequences, a statistical classification framework was built. In a later analysis, V and J genes were assigned by comparing TCR nucleotide sequences against IMGT/GENE-DB human TR gene sequences. The TCRdist pipeline was used in a later analysis to assign CDR3 sequences and most-parsimonious VDJ recombination scenarios. In a later analysis, every TCR beta chain was defined by the combination of its CDR3 amino acid sequence and its V-gene family, and reads without a unique V-gene family were dropped. To address suspected cross-contamination and a sequencing artifact, a later analysis removed a few hundred highly shared, low-generation-probability nucleotide sequences. In a later analysis, a clonal expansion index was calculated for each public chain from normalized within-repertoire ranks of inferred template counts. A later analysis computed generation probabilities with a VDJ recombination model fitted to out-of-frame rearrangements, and checked the results against IGoR. In a later analysis, hypergeometric tests were used to score TCR-TCR, TCR-HLA and TCR-CMV co-occurrence, with a repertoire-size bias correction applied to TCR pairs. False discovery rates were estimated in a later analysis by permuting HLA or CMV assignments 20 times. In a later analysis, co-occurring TCRs were grouped using DBSCAN, with TCRdist sequence similarity added in when clustering inside HLA-allele-positive subsets. Co-occurrence clustering excluded repertoires with fewer than 30,000 or more than 120,000 public chains, plus five with anomalous nucleotide sharing. TCRdb stores this immuneACCESS table with in-frame sequences only. Part of the clones is absent; in the studies checked, under half of the shortfall reflects unresolved V genes, and no reason is known for the rest. That table furnishes V, J and clone size, whereas the DNA furnished D and trimming. Recorded for this sample are about 150,000 clones; roughly 85% of them occurred a single time. 2% to 2.5% of the sample is taken by the ten largest.

This sequence originates from a woman aged 18-29 years in good health and CMV-seronegative. Sequenced material: PBMCs. The receptor chain draws on TRBV10-2 and TRBJ2-7, with TRBD2 identical over 11 junction bases. The DNA sequence follows: TGCGCCAGCAGTGATGGTAGCGGGAGGGCCCCCTACGAGCAGTACTTC. This sequence encodes CASSDGSGRAPYEQYF.